Presented here are 10 T cell receptor beta chains from one specimen sequenced in a study of T cells in Graves' hyperthyroidism and ophthalmopathy. Regions amplified from RNA transcripts were the TCR beta CDR3 regions. The primer set for the first-round RT-PCR of the TCR CDR3 was HTBI. TCRdb itself ran the multiplex PCR reads through MiXCR, one entry per CDR3 protein. Altogether over 300,000 distinct CDR3 sequences are present, approximately 13% being singletons, with the ten largest covering about 11%. The sample comprised blood. The receptors stem from a woman aged 60-75 years with Graves' hyperthyroidism.

This clonotype was seen repeatedly, ten times or more. This rearrangement joins TRBV19 to TRBJ2-3; D perhaps matches TRBD1 (6 bases). Trimming removed 1 base at V and 2 bases at J, with 19 bases between. The CDR3 runs 18 residues. The germline V gene has CDR1 LNHDA and CDR2 SQIVND (reference sequence). CDR3 loop: CASSIGGLSPRPTDTQYF. CDR3 in DNA: TGTGCCAGTAGTATAGGGGGGCTGAGCCCGCGCCCCACAGATACGCAGTATTTT.

This clonotype was picked up many times. V gene TRBV9 combines with J gene TRBJ2-3; 7 bases match TRBD2. V shed 0 bases, J shed 6 bases, and the junction held 10 bases outside the gene matches. This CDR3 contains 16 residues. Germline-derived CDR1 and CDR2 are SGDLS and YYNGEE. CDR3 protein: CASSVGSTGLGDTQYF. CDR3 sequence (DNA): TGTGCCAGCAGCGTAGGTAGCACCGGACTAGGTGATACGCAGTATTTT.

This clonotype occurred a few times. The chain couples TRBV19 to TRBJ2-1; D may be TRBD2 (6 bases). Trimming removed 4 bases from V and 1 base from J, with 11 bases in between. Looked up from germline, CDR1 is LNHDA and CDR2 is SQIVND (reference sequence). CDR3 length: 15 residues. The CDR3 protein is CASSRLGGSYNEQFF. In nucleotides, the CDR3 is TGTGCCAGTAGTAGGCTAGGAGGGTCCTACAATGAGCAGTTCTTC.

The chain links TRBV12-3 or TRBV12-4 to TRBJ1-4; a weak D match, TRBD1 (5 bases). V lost 6 bases and J 8 bases, leaving 16 bases between the germline ends. The CDR3 is 14 residues long. CDR3 sequence: CASSRSGYGEKLFF. The CDR3, as DNA: TGTGCCAGCAGCCGTTCAGGGTATGGGGAAAAACTGTTTTTT.

This rearrangement joins TRBV4-1 to TRBJ1-4, with 10 bases aligning to TRBD1. The CDR3 runs to 16 residues. The V and J ends lost 4 bases and 8 bases, in that order; junction bases with no gene match: 10. Germline V gene data show CDR1 as MGHRA and CDR2 as YSYEKL. CDR3 bases: TGCGCCAGCAGCCTTGGACAGGGGGAGGCGGGGGAAAAACTGTTTTTT. It encodes CASSLGQGEAGEKLFF.

This clonotype was found a few times. The chain joins TRBV6-2 or TRBV6-3 to TRBJ1-1; D not certain. The CDR3 loop spans 14 amino acids. Germline CDR1 and CDR2: MNHEY and SVGEGT. Trimming pared 7 bases from V and 5 bases from J, leaving 17 bases between. CDR3 loop: CASTHGCQGTEAFF. The CDR3 coding sequence is TGTGCCAGCACCCATGGGTGTCAAGGGACTGAAGCTTTCTTT.

This clonotype came up many times. The rearrangement uses TRBV6-2 or TRBV6-3 and TRBJ2-3, with 14 bases that match TRBD2. Germline V CDR1 and CDR2: MNHEY, SVGEGT. This CDR3 has 19 residues. V was pared by 5 bases and J by 4 bases, with 14 bases of the junction left unmatched. Here the CDR3 reads CASSPGLAGGQPSPDTQYF. The CDR3 coding sequence is TGTGCCAGCAGTCCCGGACTAGCGGGAGGCCAGCCCTCGCCAGATACGCAGTATTTT.

The sample holds a few counts of this clonotype. CDR3 bases: TGTGCCAGTAGTATCGGGTGGGAGGGCCATTACGAGCAGTACTTC. Residues: CASSIGWEGHYEQYF. J is TRBJ2-7 and V is TRBV19; TRBD2 agrees at 7 bases. The CDR3 has 15 amino acids. Germline V gives CDR1 LNHDA, CDR2 SQIVND (reference sequence). With V trimmed by 3 bases and J by 4 bases, 9 bases remained unmatched.

This clonotype was recorded at least ten times. The CDR3 sequence: CSAADYGETQYF. The CDR3 DNA follows: TGCAGTGCCGCGGACTACGGGGAGACCCAGTACTTC. The genes are TRBV20-1 and TRBJ2-5, with TRBD2 as a possible D gene (6 bases). Germline V gene sequence: CDR1 DFQATT, CDR2 SNEGSKA (reference sequence). The V and J ends lost 6 bases and 5 bases respectively, with 13 bases between them. CDR3 length: 12 amino acids.

This clonotype has at least ten counts. The chain uses TRBV6-1 and TRBJ2-3; D remains unclear. The CDR3 has 15 residues. The germline V gene has CDR1 MNHNS and CDR2 SASEGT. Trimming took 6 bases from V and 1 from J, leaving 14 bases between them. CDR3: CASSPPGGGTDTQYF. The CDR3 nucleotides are TGTGCCAGCAGCCCACCCGGTGGGGGCACAGATACGCAGTATTTT.